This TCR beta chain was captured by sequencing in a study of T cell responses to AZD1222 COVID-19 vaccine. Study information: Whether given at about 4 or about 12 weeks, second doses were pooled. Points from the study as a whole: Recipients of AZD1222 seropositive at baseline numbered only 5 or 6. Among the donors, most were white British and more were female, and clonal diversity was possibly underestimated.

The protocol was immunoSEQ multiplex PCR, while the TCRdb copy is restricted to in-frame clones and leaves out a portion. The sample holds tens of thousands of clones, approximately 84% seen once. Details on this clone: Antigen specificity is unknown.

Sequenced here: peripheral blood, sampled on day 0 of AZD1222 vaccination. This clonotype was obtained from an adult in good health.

The CDR3 loop reads CASTSGTGRPFYGYTF. The CDR3 bases are TGTGCCAGCACCTCCGGGACAGGGCGACCTTTCTATGGCTACACCTTC. This sequence joins TRBV6-6 and TRBJ1-2; 9 bases map to TRBD1. Germline CDR1 reads MNHNY; CDR2 reads SVGAGI (reference sequence). This CDR3 is 16 amino acids long. The junction had 13 bases not matched to a gene; V was cut back by 7 bases and J by 4 bases.